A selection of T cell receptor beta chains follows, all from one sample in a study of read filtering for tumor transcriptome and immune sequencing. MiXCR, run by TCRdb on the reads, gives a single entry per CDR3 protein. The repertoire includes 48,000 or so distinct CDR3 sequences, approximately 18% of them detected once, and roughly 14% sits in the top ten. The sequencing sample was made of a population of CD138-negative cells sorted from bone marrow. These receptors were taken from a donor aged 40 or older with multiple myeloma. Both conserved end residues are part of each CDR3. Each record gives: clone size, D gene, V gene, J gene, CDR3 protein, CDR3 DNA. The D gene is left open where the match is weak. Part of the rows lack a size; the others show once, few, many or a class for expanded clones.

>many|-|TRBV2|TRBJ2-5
CASSEAGGRLWAQYF
TGTGCCAGCAGTGAAGCCGGGGGCCGCCTTTGGGCCCAGTACTTC
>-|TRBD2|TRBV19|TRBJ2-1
CAVVLGGGSEQFF
TGTGCAGTAGTATTGGGGGGGGGTAGTGAGCAGTTCTTC
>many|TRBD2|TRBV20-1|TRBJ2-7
CSAFKREGREQYF
TGCAGTGCATTCAAGCGGGAGGGCCGCGAGCAGTACTTC
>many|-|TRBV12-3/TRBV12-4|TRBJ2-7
CASSLRGGGSYEQYF
TGTGCCAGCAGTTTGAGGGGTGGGGGCTCCTACGAGCAGTACTTC
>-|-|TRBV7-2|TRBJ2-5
CASSSGGKTQYF
TGTGCCAGCAGCTCCGGGGGAAAGACCCAGTACTTC
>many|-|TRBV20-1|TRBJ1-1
CSARVGTEAFF
TGCAGTGCTAGAGTTGGCACTGAAGCTTTCTTT
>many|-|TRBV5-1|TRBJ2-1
CASNPTGVYNEQFF
TGCGCCAGCAACCCCACGGGGGTCTACAATGAGCAGTTCTTC
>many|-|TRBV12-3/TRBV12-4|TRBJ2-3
CASNTPEGPPDTQYF
TGTGCCAGCAATACCCCCGAGGGGCCGCCCGATACGCAGTATTTT
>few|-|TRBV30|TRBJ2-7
CAWSRGTYEQYF
TGTGCCTGGAGTCGGGGAACCTACGAGCAGTACTTC
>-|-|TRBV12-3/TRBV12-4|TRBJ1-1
CASSLQGNTDAFF
TGTGCCAGCAGTTTACAGGGGAACACTGATGCTTTCTTT
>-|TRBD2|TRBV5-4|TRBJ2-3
CASSLAGERADTQYF
TGTGCCAGCAGCTTAGCGGGAGAGCGGGCAGATACGCAGTATTTT
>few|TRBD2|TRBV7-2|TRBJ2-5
CASSRLAGDFQETQYF
TGTGCCAGCAGCCGACTAGCGGGAGACTTCCAAGAGACCCAGTACTTC
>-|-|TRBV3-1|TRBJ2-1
CASSRGGGFYNEQFF
TGCGCCAGCAGCCGAGGAGGGGGCTTCTACAATGAGCAGTTCTTC
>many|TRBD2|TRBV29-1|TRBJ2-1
CSVWDGGTYNEQFF
TGCAGCGTCTGGGACGGGGGGACCTACAATGAGCAGTTCTTC
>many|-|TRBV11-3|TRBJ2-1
CASSSLSGSNEQFF
TGTGCCAGCAGCTCCCTATCGGGTTCCAATGAGCAGTTCTTC
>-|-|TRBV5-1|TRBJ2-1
CASSLLAGPSSYNEQFF
TGCGCCAGCAGCTTGCTGGCGGGTCCAAGCTCCTACAATGAGCAGTTCTTC
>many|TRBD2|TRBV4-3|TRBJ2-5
CASSQALAGGQETQYF
TGCGCCAGCAGCCAAGCACTAGCGGGAGGGCAAGAGACCCAGTACTTC
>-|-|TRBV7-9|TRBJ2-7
CASSYSGISYEQYF
TGTGCCAGCAGCTACTCCGGGATTTCCTACGAGCAGTACTTC
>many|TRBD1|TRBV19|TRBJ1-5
CASSLGQGNQPQHF
TGTGCCAGTAGTCTAGGACAGGGCAATCAGCCCCAGCATTTT
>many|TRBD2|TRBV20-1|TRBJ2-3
CSARGSGTSSTDTQYF
TGCAGTGCTAGGGGTAGCGGGACTTCTAGCACAGATACGCAGTATTTT
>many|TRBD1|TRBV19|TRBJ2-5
CASSDRGSQETQYF
TGTGCCAGTAGTGACAGGGGATCTCAAGAGACCCAGTACTTC
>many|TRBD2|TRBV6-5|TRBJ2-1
CASSYSPSGRKGEQFF
TGTGCCAGCAGTTACTCGCCTAGCGGCCGGAAGGGTGAGCAGTTCTTC
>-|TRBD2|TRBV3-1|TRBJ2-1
CASPHGLAGGPGNEQFF
TGTGCCAGCCCCCACGGACTAGCGGGAGGGCCTGGGAATGAGCAGTTCTTC
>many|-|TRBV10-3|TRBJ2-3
CAISDPGREKADTQYF
TGTGCCATCAGTGACCCCGGACGGGAGAAGGCAGATACGCAGTATTTT
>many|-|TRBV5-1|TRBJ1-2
CASSLEGYGYTF
TGCGCCAGCAGCTTGGAAGGATATGGCTACACCTTC
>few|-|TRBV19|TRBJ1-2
CASSIEETAAYGYTF
TGTGCCAGTAGTATAGAGGAGACTGCGGCGTATGGCTACACCTTC
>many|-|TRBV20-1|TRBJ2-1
CSGVGVYNEQFF
TGCAGTGGGGTCGGAGTTTACAATGAGCAGTTCTTC
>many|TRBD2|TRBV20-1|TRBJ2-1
CSAITRSPSGRAGASSYNEQFF
TGCAGTGCTATCACACGATCACCGAGCGGGAGGGCCGGCGCCAGCTCCTACAATGAGCAGTTCTTC
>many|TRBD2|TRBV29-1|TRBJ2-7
CSVKSGTSGTYEQYF
TGCAGCGTAAAATCCGGGACTAGCGGGACCTACGAGCAGTACTTC
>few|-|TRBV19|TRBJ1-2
CATSSGPKVAYGYTF
TGTGCCACTTCAAGCGGACCAAAGGTAGCCTATGGCTACACCTTC
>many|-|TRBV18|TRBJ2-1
CASSPPRQAFYNEQFF
TGTGCCAGCTCACCCCCCAGACAGGCCTTTTACAATGAGCAGTTCTTC
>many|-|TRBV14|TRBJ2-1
CASSQGSIRVSYNEQFF
TGTGCCAGCAGCCAGGGTTCAATTCGAGTCTCCTACAATGAGCAGTTCTTC